The 13 T cell receptor beta chains in this list originate from one sample, sequenced in a study of blood T cell repertoires in COVID-19. The table came from immunoSEQ multiplex PCR; TCRdb's copy has only in-frame clones and leaves some out. The data hold 200,000 to 250,000 clones, with 85% to 90% observed a single time. Material: PBMCs or T cells enriched from blood (not recorded which). The source is a young man who had been exposed to COVID-19.

This rearrangement joins TRBV27 to TRBJ2-3; 7 bases are shared with TRBD2. The V segment lost 5 bases and the J segment 1 base; nucleotides outside the gene matches: 9. Per germline, CDR1 MNHEY and CDR2 SMNVEV (reference sequence). CDR3 length: 16 amino acids. Here the CDR3 reads CASSAMGGMGTDTQYF. The CDR3 coding sequence is TGTGCCAGCAGTGCCATGGGGGGGATGGGCACAGATACGCAGTATTTT.

This clone showed up just a few times. The V call is TRBV5-4, the J call TRBJ2-3; 8 nucleotides line up with TRBD2. The V gene end was trimmed by 0 bases and the J gene end by 5 bases; junction bases not matched to a gene: 17. Germline values: CDR1 SGHNT, CDR2 YYREEE (reference sequence). CDR3 size: 19 residues. For the CDR3, the DNA is TGTGCCAGCAGCTTGGGAAGGCCCTTACGGGGGGGCATGGAAGATACGCAGTATTTT. This sequence encodes CASSLGRPLRGGMEDTQYF.

The sample holds a few counts of this clone. The chain's CDR3 is CASVGGVADTQYF. The CDR3 DNA sequence: TGTGCCAGTGTAGGCGGGGTGGCAGATACGCAGTATTTT. This chain uses TRBV6-5 with TRBJ2-3, with TRBD2 as a possible D gene (6 bases). Germline V gene lookup returns CDR1 MNHEY and CDR2 SVGAGI. CDR3 size: 13 residues. The germline V and J ends were trimmed by 9 bases and 4 bases, with 14 bases remaining between them.

V is TRBV21-1 and J is TRBJ2-3; TRBD2 is taken as the D call from the table, unchecked against the DNA. TRBV21-1 is given as a pseudogene. The CDR3 consists of 21 residues. The CDR3 nucleotides are TGTGCCAGCAGCAAAAGCCCCACCGGACTAGGCTTACAGGAGGGTGCAGATACGCAGTATTTT. Translation gives CASSKSPTGLGLQEGADTQYF.

The rearrangement joins TRBV5-1 to TRBJ1-1; possibly TRBD1 for D (6 bases). Trimming took 7 bases from V and 3 from J, leaving 16 bases between them. Germline-derived CDR1 and CDR2 are SGHRS and YFSETQ. This CDR3 has 14 residues. The CDR3 nucleotides read TGCGCCAGCGGCACAGGGACCTCCCACACTGAAGCTTTCTTT. Protein product: CASGTGTSHTEAFF.

V usage is TRBV11-2 and J usage is TRBJ2-7, with 8 bases aligning to TRBD2. CDR1 is SGHAT, CDR2 FQNNGV, per germline. Trimming took 8 bases from V and 7 from J; bases not matched to a gene: 10. The CDR3 loop spans 13 amino acids. CDR3 amino acids: CASGGGPRTEQYF. The CDR3 region has the DNA TGTGCCAGCGGCGGGGGGCCACGTACGGAGCAGTACTTC.

This rearrangement joins TRBV19 to TRBJ1-6; 9 positions match TRBD1. This CDR3 spans 14 amino acids. Unmatched junction bases numbered 9, after V lost 11 bases and J lost 7 bases. Germline V gene data show CDR1 as LNHDA and CDR2 as SQIVND (reference sequence). Here the CDR3 reads CASQGGQGNSPLHF. In DNA form, the CDR3 reads TGTGCCTCCCAGGGGGGACAGGGCAATTCACCCCTCCACTTT.

This sequence joins TRBV5-1 and TRBJ1-1, with D possibly matching TRBD1 (6 bases). Trimming removed 4 bases from V and 3 bases from J, with 13 bases in between. The CDR3 length is 14 residues. Germline V gene lookup returns CDR1 SGHRS and CDR2 YFSETQ. The CDR3 here is CASSPTGSDTEAFF. CDR3 DNA sequence: TGCGCCAGCAGCCCCACAGGGTCGGACACTGAAGCTTTCTTT.

The chain links TRBV10-3 to TRBJ1-1; 12 bases are a match to TRBD1. The V and J ends lost 10 bases and 2 bases, in that order; junction bases with no gene match: 20. Germline V gene sequence: CDR1 ENHRY, CDR2 SYGVKD. CDR3 length: 19 residues. The DNA for the CDR3 is TGTGCCACCAGGGAAACCTCCGGGACAGGGGGCGCGGGAAACACTGAAGCTTTCTTT. Translating it yields CATRETSGTGGAGNTEAFF.

This rearrangement joins TRBV12-5 to TRBJ2-7; D might be TRBD1 (6 bases). The CDR3 sequence is 13 residues long. CDR1 is LGHNT, CDR2 FRNRAP, per germline. V dropped 1 base and J dropped 6 bases, with 10 bases sitting between them. DNA of the CDR3: TGTGCTAGTGGTTTGGATGGGGGCGGCGAGCAGTACTTC. Protein sequence: CASGLDGGGEQYF.

This chain links TRBV6-4 with TRBJ1-4, with D possibly matching TRBD1 (5 bases). The CDR3 totals 13 residues. Germline V CDR1 and CDR2: MRHNA, SNTAGT. V gave up 6 bases and J gave up 8 bases, with 13 bases separating them. CDR3 DNA sequence: TGTGCCAGCAGGACATACTCAGGGGAAAAACTGTTTTTT. Translating it yields CASRTYSGEKLFF.

The V and J genes are TRBV10-2 and TRBJ1-2; a possible D gene is TRBD1 (5 bases). V lost 5 bases to trimming and J lost 0 bases, with 25 bases between them. Looked up from germline, CDR1 is WSHSY and CDR2 is SAAADI. This CDR3 comprises 19 residues. CDR3 coding DNA: TGCGCCAGCAGTCTGGTGGGTTGGGGGGACCCGGCGGCTAACTATGGCTACACCTTC. Translating gives CASSLVGWGDPAANYGYTF.

The rearrangement joins TRBV3-1 (or the pseudogene TRBV3-2) to TRBJ2-1; 7 bases line up with TRBD1. Trimming at V came to 2 bases and at J to 5 bases, leaving 12 bases not matched to a gene. This CDR3 is built from 17 residues. CDR1 is LGHDT and CDR2 is YNNKEL in the germline V gene (reference sequence). The CDR3, as DNA: TGTGCCAGCAGCCAACGACCGGGACAGCTTACGCACAATGAGCAGTTCTTC. Residues: CASSQRPGQLTHNEQFF.